The source of this TCR beta chain is a study of blood T cells in healthy people across ages. Sample-barcoded 5' priming and a J-beta primer mix drove a second PCR of roughly 6 to 12 cycles. TCRdb ran MiXCR on the 5' RACE reads and lists one entry per CDR3 protein. Altogether roughly 800,000 distinct CDR3 sequences are present, about 53% being singletons, with the ten largest covering about 42%. Germline values: CDR1 SGHNT, CDR2 YYREEE (reference sequence). The trim removed 4 bases at V and 6 bases at J, leaving 7 bases unmatched. The CDR3 extends over 15 amino acids. V and J are TRBV5-4 and TRBJ2-1; TRBD2 agrees at 10 bases. Sequencing was done on a sample of blood. The TCR was taken from a man older than 75 in good health. CDR3 sequence (DNA): TGTGCCAGCAGCCCCGACAGCGGGAGGGCCAATGAGCAGTTCTTC. Translating gives CASSPDSGRANEQFF.